A selection of T cell receptor beta chains follows, all from one sample in a study of blood T cell repertoires in COVID-19. Some clones are missing from TCRdb's copy, which holds only in-frame ones; the method was immunoSEQ multiplex PCR. The sample includes approximately 230,000 clones, over 75% of them seen just once. Sequencing was done on a sample of PBMCs or T cells enriched from blood (not recorded which). The receptors come from a middle-aged man who had recovered from COVID-19. The CDR3 runs from the conserved cysteine through the conserved F or W. D genes are given only for firm matches. The size of a clone is reported for some rows only, either as once, few or many, or as a class for expanded clones.

abundance	v_gene	j_gene	d_gene	CDR3aa	CDR3nt
NA	TRBV11-3	TRBJ2-1	NA	CASSVGQYNEQFF	TGTGCCAGCAGCGTGGGACAATACAATGAGCAGTTCTTC
NA	TRBV7-9	TRBJ1-4	NA	CASSLRRGNEKLFF	TGTGCCAGCAGCTTAAGGAGGGGTAATGAAAAACTGTTTTTT
once	TRBV19	TRBJ1-1	NA	CASNIASVNTEAFF	TGTGCCAGTAATATTGCTTCGGTGAACACTGAAGCTTTCTTT
NA	TRBV11-2	TRBJ2-7	TRBD1	CASSSGGYEQYF	TGTGCCAGCAGCTCAGGGGGCTATGAGCAGTACTTC
NA	TRBV5-8	TRBJ2-5	NA	CASSIAATGETQYF	TGTGCCAGCAGTATAGCGGCCACGGGGGAGACCCAGTACTTC
NA	TRBV10-3	TRBJ1-1	NA	CAISVGREDTEAFF	TGTGCCATCAGTGTGGGCAGGGAAGACACTGAAGCTTTCTTT
few	TRBV12-3/TRBV12-4	TRBJ2-7	NA	CASSFSDEQYF	TGTGCCAGCAGTTTTTCGGACGAGCAGTACTTC
NA	TRBV6-5	TRBJ1-1	NA	CASRGTGGWTFF	TGTGCCAGCAGGGGGACTGGGGGGTGGACTTTCTTT
NA	TRBV19	TRBJ1-5	TRBD1	CASSLAWDRGSQPQHF	TGTGCCAGTAGTCTCGCCTGGGACAGGGGGAGTCAGCCCCAGCATTTT
NA	TRBV11-3	TRBJ1-3	NA	CASSSAGTGNTIYF	TGTGCCAGCAGCTCCGCAGGGACTGGAAACACCATATATTTT
NA	TRBV7-3	TRBJ2-7	NA	CASSLQGGYYEQYF	TGTGCCAGCAGCTTGCAGGGTGGCTACTACGAGCAGTACTTC
once	TRBV6-2/TRBV6-3	TRBJ2-7	NA	CASSYRDEQYF	TGTGCCAGCAGTTACCGGGACGAGCAGTACTTC
NA	TRBV7-9	TRBJ2-5	TRBD2	CASSSRGAGQETQYF	TGTGCCAGCAGCTCCCGTGGAGCGGGGCAAGAGACCCAGTACTTC
NA	TRBV29-1	TRBJ1-2	NA	CITTGGLDGYTF	TGCATTACCACCGGGGGGCTGGATGGCTACACCTTC
few	TRBV28	TRBJ2-1	NA	CASSLRASRPGQFF	TGTGCCAGCAGTTTACGGGCTAGCCGTCCAGGGCAGTTCTTC
NA	TRBV4-2	TRBJ2-5	NA	CASSPGQWMETQYF	TGTGCCAGCAGCCCCGGACAGTGGATGGAGACCCAGTACTTC
NA	TRBV18	TRBJ1-6	TRBD1	CASSLRGLDSPLHF	TGTGCCAGCTCACTCAGGGGGTTGGATTCACCCCTCCACTTT
NA	TRBV28	TRBJ1-5	NA	CASRGGSQPQHF	TGTGCCAGCAGGGGGGGGAGCCAGCCCCAGCATTTT
NA	TRBV30	TRBJ1-5	TRBD1	CAWSPYSGTGGRSGQPQHF	TGTGCCTGGAGCCCCTATTCCGGGACAGGGGGCAGGTCCGGTCAGCCCCAGCATTTT
NA	TRBV21-1	TRBJ1-2	NA	CASSKGGVTPSLF	TGTGCCAGCAGCAAAGGGGGGGTTACCCCCTCTCTCTTC
NA	TRBV21-1	TRBJ2-5	NA	CASSKMLGRTETQYF	TGTGCCAGCAGCAAGATGTTGGGGAGAACCGAGACCCAGTACTTC
NA	TRBV5-1	TRBJ1-5	NA	CASREGTNSNQPQHF	TGCGCCAGCAGGGAGGGGACGAATAGCAATCAGCCCCAGCATTTT
NA	TRBV18	TRBJ2-5	NA	CASQDRVAETQYF	TGTGCCAGCCAGGACAGAGTTGCGGAGACCCAGTACTTC
NA	TRBV5-1	TRBJ2-5	TRBD2	CASSLVVAGHQETQYF	TGCGCCAGCAGCCTCGTAGTAGCGGGACACCAAGAGACCCAGTACTTC
NA	TRBV21-1	TRBJ2-5	NA	CASNPGLAGRQETQYF	TGTGCCAGCAACCCGGGACTAGCGGGACGTCAAGAGACCCAGTACTTC
NA	TRBV5-8	TRBJ2-3	TRBD2	CASSWGQRGSDTQYF	TGTGCCAGCAGCTGGGGGCAGCGGGGGTCAGATACGCAGTATTTT
NA	TRBV7-3	TRBJ2-2	NA	CASSLTPSYYTANTGELFF	TGTGCCAGCAGCTTAACGCCTAGCTATTATACAGCGAACACCGGGGAGCTGTTTTTT
NA	TRBV4-3	TRBJ2-3	NA	CASSQEFRDTQYF	TGCGCCAGCAGCCAAGAATTCAGGGATACGCAGTATTTT
NA	TRBV4-3	TRBJ2-1	TRBD2	CASSQEVLGGASRNEQFF	TGCGCCAGCAGCCAAGAGGTCCTCGGGGGGGCTTCTCGGAATGAGCAGTTCTTC
many	TRBV20-1	TRBJ2-7	TRBD2	CSASTKRERSYEQYF	TGCAGTGCTAGTACCAAGCGGGAACGCTCCTACGAGCAGTACTTC
NA	TRBV7-9	TRBJ2-3	TRBD2	CASSFSSGLPHLDTQYF	TGTGCCAGCAGCTTTTCCTCGGGACTACCGCATTTGGATACGCAGTATTTT
NA	TRBV5-6	TRBJ1-5	NA	CASSLGAGLSFGQPQHF	TGTGCCAGCAGCTTGGGGGCCGGTTTATCTTTTGGTCAGCCCCAGCATTTT
NA	TRBV28	TRBJ2-7	NA	CASSRDSSEQYF	TGTGCCAGCAGCCGAGACAGTTCCGAGCAGTACTTC
NA	TRBV15	TRBJ1-5	NA	CATSSTGGNQPQHF	TGTGCCACCAGCAGTACCGGGGGGAATCAGCCCCAGCATTTT
NA	TRBV27	TRBJ1-4	TRBD1	CASSSGQGPEKLFF	TGTGCCAGCAGCTCCGGACAGGGCCCCGAAAAACTGTTTTTT
NA	TRBV6-1	TRBJ1-6	TRBD1	CASRAGTGGVRQSNSPLHF	TGTGCCAGCCGTGCCGGGACAGGGGGAGTCCGCCAAAGTAATTCACCCCTCCACTTT
NA	TRBV7-2	TRBJ2-5	NA	CASSLGGGLGETQYF	TGTGCCAGCAGCTTAGGGGGCGGTTTAGGGGAGACCCAGTACTTC
NA	TRBV5-1	TRBJ1-1	NA	CASSLQPTEAFF	TGCGCCAGCAGCTTACAGCCGACTGAAGCTTTCTTT
NA	TRBV13	TRBJ1-6	TRBD1	CASSSTQGYSPLHF	TGTGCCAGCAGCTCGACACAGGGGTACTCACCCCTCCACTTT
NA	TRBV4-2	TRBJ1-5	NA	CASSQEGAVSNQPQHF	TGTGCCAGCAGCCAAGAAGGGGCGGTTAGCAATCAGCCCCAGCATTTT
NA	TRBV19	TRBJ2-7	NA	CASSTDSFSYEQYF	TGTGCCAGCAGCACCGACAGCTTCTCCTACGAGCAGTACTTC
NA	TRBV9	TRBJ2-7	NA	CASSAQPSPGVGGYEQYF	TGTGCCAGCAGCGCCCAGCCCAGTCCAGGGGTGGGTGGCTACGAGCAGTACTTC
NA	TRBV18	TRBJ1-1	NA	CASSPGRNTEAFF	TGTGCCAGCTCACCGGGGCGGAACACTGAAGCTTTCTTT
few	TRBV30	TRBJ1-2	NA	CAWSRDRPSGYTF	TGTGCCTGGAGTAGAGACAGGCCCTCTGGCTACACCTTC
NA	TRBV5-1	TRBJ2-7	TRBD2	CASSLRGDEQYF	TGCGCCAGCAGTTTACGGGGGGACGAGCAGTACTTC
NA	TRBV6-5	TRBJ1-5	NA	CASNYNTRSNQPQHF	TGTGCCAGCAATTACAACACGCGGAGCAATCAGCCCCAGCATTTT
NA	TRBV24-1	TRBJ2-3	NA	CATSGSSGTPMGDTQYF	TGTGCCACCAGTGGTTCGAGCGGGACACCCATGGGAGATACGCAGTATTTT
NA	TRBV7-2	TRBJ1-4	NA	CASSPSRVVVNEKLFF	TGTGCCAGCAGCCCCTCTCGGGTCGTTGTTAATGAAAAACTGTTTTTT
NA	TRBV4-2	TRBJ2-5	NA	CASSQVIGGPQETQYF	TGTGCCAGCAGCCAAGTAATCGGCGGCCCCCAAGAGACCCAGTACTTC
NA	TRBV4-2	TRBJ1-5	NA	CASSQASISGQPQHF	TGTGCCAGCAGCCAAGCTTCTATCTCGGGGCAGCCCCAGCATTTT
NA	TRBV5-8	TRBJ1-1	NA	CASSSQKSEAFF	TGTGCCAGCAGCTCGCAGAAATCTGAAGCTTTCTTT
NA	TRBV10-3	TRBJ1-5	NA	CAISESPAGDQPQHF	TGTGCCATCAGTGAGTCGCCGGCGGGGGATCAGCCCCAGCATTTT
NA	TRBV10-3	TRBJ1-6	NA	CAISENNSNSPLHF	TGTGCCATCAGTGAGAATAACAGTAATTCACCCCTCCACTTT
NA	TRBV30	TRBJ1-2	TRBD1	CAWSWTGEHGYTF	TGTGCCTGGAGTTGGACAGGGGAGCACGGCTACACCTTC
NA	TRBV9	TRBJ2-7	NA	CASSVAGLAGEQYF	TGTGCCAGCAGCGTGGCGGGACTGGCTGGGGAGCAGTACTTC